This entry concerns a single T cell receptor beta chain. The data are from a study of blood T cell repertoires in COVID-19. In the authors' workflow: Reference gene primer amplification gave nucleated cell count estimates. Generated by immunoSEQ multiplex PCR, the TCRdb table keeps only in-frame clones and is missing some. V, J and clone size were drawn from that table, and D and trimming were deduced from the DNA. Counted here are approximately 99,000 clones, around 83% occurring once; the ten biggest clones make up 13%. Trimming left V 7 bases short and J 8 bases short, with 12 bases between. Germline assignment: CDR1 SNHLY and CDR2 FYNNEI. This CDR3 has 12 amino acids.

The TCR sequence derives from a woman aged 55-75 years in a cohort sampled during active or convalescent COVID-19. The specimen was peripheral blood. The chain is built from TRBV2 and TRBJ2-1, with D perhaps TRBD2 (6 bases). CDR3 DNA: TGTGCCAGCAACCTAGCGACACATGAGCAGTTCTTC. Encoded protein: CASNLATHEQFF.